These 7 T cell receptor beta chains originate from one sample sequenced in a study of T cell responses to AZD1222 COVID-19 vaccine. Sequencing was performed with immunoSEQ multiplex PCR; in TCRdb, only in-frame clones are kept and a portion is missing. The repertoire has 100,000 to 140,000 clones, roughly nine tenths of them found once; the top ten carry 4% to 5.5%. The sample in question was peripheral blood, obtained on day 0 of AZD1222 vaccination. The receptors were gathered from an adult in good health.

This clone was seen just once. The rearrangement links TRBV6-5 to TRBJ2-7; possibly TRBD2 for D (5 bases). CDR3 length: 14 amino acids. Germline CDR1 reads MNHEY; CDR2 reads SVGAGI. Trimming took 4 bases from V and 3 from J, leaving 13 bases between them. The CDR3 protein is CASSSRAGDYEQYF. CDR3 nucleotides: TGTGCCAGCAGTTCCCGGGCCGGGGACTACGAGCAGTACTTC.

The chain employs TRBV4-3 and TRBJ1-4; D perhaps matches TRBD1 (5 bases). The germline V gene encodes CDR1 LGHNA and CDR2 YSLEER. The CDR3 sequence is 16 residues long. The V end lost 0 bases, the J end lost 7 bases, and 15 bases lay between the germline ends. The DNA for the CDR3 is TGCGCCAGCAGCCAAGATGGGAATAGGGGTTTTGAAAAACTGTTTTTT. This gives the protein CASSQDGNRGFEKLFF.

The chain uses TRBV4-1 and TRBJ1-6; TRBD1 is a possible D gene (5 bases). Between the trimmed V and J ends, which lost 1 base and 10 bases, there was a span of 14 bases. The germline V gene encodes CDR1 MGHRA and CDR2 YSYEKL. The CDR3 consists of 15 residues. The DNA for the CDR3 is TGCGCCAGCAGCCAAGGAGGAGCAGGGAGCTCACCCCTCCACTTT. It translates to CASSQGGAGSSPLHF.

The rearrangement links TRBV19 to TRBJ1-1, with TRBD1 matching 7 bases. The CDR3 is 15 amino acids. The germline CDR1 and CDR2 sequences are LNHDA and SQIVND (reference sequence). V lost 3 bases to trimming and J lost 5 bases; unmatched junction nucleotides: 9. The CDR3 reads CASSILSTGRTEAFF. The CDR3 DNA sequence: TGTGCCAGTAGTATTCTCTCGACAGGGAGGACTGAAGCTTTCTTT.

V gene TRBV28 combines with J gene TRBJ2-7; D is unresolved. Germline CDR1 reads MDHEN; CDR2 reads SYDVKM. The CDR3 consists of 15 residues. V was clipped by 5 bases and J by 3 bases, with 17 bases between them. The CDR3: CASSPGQPGIYEQYF. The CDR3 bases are TGTGCCAGCAGTCCCGGGCAACCTGGGATCTACGAGCAGTACTTC.

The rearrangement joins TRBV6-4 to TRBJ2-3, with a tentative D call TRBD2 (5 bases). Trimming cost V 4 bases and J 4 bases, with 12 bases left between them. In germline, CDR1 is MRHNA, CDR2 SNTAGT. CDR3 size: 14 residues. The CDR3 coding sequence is TGTGCCAGCAGTGGGGGTCTAGCCTCAGATACGCAGTATTTT. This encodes CASSGGLASDTQYF.

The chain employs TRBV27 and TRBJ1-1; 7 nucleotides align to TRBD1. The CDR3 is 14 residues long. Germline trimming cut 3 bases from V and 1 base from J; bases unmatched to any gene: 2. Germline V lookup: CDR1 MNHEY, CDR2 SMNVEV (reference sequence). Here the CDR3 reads CASSFRGGNTEAFF. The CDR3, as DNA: TGTGCCAGCAGTTTCAGGGGGGGGAACACTGAAGCTTTCTTT.